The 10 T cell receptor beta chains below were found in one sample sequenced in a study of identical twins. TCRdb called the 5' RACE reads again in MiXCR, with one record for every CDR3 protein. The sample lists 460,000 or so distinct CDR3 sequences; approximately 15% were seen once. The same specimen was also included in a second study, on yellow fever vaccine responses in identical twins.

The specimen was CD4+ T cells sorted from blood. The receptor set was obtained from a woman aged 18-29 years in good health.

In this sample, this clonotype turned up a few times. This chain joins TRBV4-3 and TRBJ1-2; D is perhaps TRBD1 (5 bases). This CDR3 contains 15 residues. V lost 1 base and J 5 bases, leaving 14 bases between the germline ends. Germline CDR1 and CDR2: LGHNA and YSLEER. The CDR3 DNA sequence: TGCGCCAGCAGCCAAGGCGCGGTAGGGGTTTATGGCTACACCTTC. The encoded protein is CASSQGAVGVYGYTF.

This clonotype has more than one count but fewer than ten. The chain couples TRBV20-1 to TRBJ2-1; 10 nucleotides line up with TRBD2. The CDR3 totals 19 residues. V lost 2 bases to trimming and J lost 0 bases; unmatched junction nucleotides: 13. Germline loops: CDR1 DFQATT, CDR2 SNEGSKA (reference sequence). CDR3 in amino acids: CSARRMRVSGRNSYNEQFF. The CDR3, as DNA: TGCAGTGCTAGACGTATGAGGGTTAGCGGGAGGAACTCCTACAATGAGCAGTTCTTC.

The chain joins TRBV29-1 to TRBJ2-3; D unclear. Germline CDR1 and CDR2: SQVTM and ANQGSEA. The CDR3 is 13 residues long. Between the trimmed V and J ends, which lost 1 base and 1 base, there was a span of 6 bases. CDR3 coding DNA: TGCAGCGTTGAAGGTGGGGGCACAGATACGCAGTATTTT. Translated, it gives CSVEGGGTDTQYF.

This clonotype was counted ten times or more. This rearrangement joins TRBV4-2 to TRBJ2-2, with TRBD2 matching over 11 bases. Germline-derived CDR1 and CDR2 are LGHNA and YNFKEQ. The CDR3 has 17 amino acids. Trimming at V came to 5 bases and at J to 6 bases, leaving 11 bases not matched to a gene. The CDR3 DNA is TGTGCCAGCAGCGAGAGGGATAGCGGGGGGGCGTCCGGGGAGCTGTTTTTT. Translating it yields CASSERDSGGASGELFF.

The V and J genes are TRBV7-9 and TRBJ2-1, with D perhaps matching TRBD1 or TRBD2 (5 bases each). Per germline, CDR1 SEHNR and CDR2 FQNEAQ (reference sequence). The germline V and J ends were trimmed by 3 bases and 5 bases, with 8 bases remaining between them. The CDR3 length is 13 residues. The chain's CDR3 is CASSFWGNNEQFF. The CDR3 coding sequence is TGTGCCAGCAGCTTTTGGGGGAACAATGAGCAGTTCTTC.

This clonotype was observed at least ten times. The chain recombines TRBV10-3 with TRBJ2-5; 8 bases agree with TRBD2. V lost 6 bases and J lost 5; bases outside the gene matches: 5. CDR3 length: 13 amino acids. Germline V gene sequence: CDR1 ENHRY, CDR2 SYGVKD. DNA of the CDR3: TGTGCCATCAGCCTCTTAGCGGGGGAGACCCAGTACTTC. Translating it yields CAISLLAGETQYF.

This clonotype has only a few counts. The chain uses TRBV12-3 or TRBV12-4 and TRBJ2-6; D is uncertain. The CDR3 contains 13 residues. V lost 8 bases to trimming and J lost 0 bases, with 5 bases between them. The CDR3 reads CASQPSGANVLTF. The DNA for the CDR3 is TGTGCCAGCCAACCCTCTGGGGCCAACGTCCTGACTTTC.

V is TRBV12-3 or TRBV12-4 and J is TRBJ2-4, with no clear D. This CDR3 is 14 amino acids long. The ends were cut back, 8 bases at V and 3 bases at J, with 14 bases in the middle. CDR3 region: CASGYYWGKNIQYF. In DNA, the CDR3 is TGTGCCAGCGGCTACTATTGGGGCAAAAACATTCAGTACTTC.

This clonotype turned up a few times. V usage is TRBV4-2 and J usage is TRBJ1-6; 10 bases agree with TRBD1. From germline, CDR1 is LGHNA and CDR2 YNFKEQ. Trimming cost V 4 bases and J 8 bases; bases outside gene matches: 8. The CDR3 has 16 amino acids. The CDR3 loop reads CASSRLGQGTDSPLHF. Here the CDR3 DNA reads TGTGCCAGCAGCCGACTGGGACAGGGGACGGATTCACCCCTCCACTTT.

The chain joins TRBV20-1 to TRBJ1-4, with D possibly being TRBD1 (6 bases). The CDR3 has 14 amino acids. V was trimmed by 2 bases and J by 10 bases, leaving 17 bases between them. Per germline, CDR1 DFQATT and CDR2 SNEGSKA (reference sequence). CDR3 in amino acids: CSARSREFRGKLFF. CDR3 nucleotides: TGCAGTGCTAGATCACGGGAATTCAGGGGAAAACTGTTTTTT.